This T cell receptor beta chain was recovered during a study of vaccination and CD4 T cells after COVID-19. About the study: Diagnosis preceded the drawing of post-COVID samples by a median approximately 96 days (range 35 to 161). A CEFX pool, an HIV-1 Nef pool, or else no peptide went into the control cultures.

Sequencing of DNA taken from cultured CD4+ T cells relied on the Oncomine TCR Beta short-read assay. Cultured CD4+ T cells were the source of extracted genomic DNA. TCRdb re-analysed the PCR reads in MiXCR, keeping a single row per CDR3 protein. The table lists some 20,000 distinct CDR3 sequences, over 20% of them singletons. The CDR3 runs 12 residues. Germline loops: CDR1 LNHDA, CDR2 SQIVND (reference sequence). Trimming cost V 6 bases and J 4 bases; bases outside gene matches: 3. Treatment described: approximately nine-day PBMC culture with coronavirus spike peptide pools or control peptides (ViraFEST assay). This clonotype appeared a few times. Its antigen is as yet unknown.

The chain employs TRBV19 and TRBJ2-7, with TRBD1 matching 7 bases. The TCR sequence derives from a human donor with COVID-19. Sequencing was carried out using cultured CD4+ T cells from blood. The CDR3: CASSKQGYEQYF. CDR3 coding DNA: TGTGCCAGTAGCAAACAGGGGTACGAGCAGTACTTC.